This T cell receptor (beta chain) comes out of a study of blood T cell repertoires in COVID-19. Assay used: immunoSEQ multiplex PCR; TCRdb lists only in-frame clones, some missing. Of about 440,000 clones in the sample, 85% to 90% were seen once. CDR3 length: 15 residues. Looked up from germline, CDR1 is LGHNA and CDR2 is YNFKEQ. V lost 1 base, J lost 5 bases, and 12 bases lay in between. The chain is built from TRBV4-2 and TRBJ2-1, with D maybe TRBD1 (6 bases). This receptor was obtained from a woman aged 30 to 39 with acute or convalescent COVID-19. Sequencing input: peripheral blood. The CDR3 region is CASSQGGTLNNEQFF. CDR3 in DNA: TGTGCCAGCAGCCAAGGTGGGACACTTAACAATGAGCAGTTCTTC.